These 21 T cell receptor beta chains were sequenced from one sample in a study of shared clonotypes between healthy human individuals. Data came from immunoSEQ multiplex PCR; TCRdb stores just in-frame clones and leaves some out. The table shows roughly 530,000 clones, with 90% to 97% occurring only once. The specimen sequenced was naive CD4+ T cells sorted from blood. As for subset: CD45RA+ positively selected. The receptors stem from a woman under 40 in good health.

This chain uses TRBV5-1 with TRBJ2-1; no clear D. Per germline, CDR1 SGHRS and CDR2 YFSETQ. V was cut by 1 base and J by 0 bases, with 8 bases left in between. This CDR3 spans 15 amino acids. CDR3 residues: CASSLNGDSYNEQFF. DNA of the CDR3: TGCGCCAGCAGCTTGAACGGCGACTCCTACAATGAGCAGTTCTTC.

This rearrangement joins TRBV30 to TRBJ2-3, with 7 bases identical to TRBD2. V lost 0 bases, J lost 6 bases, and 9 bases stayed unmatched. Germline CDR1 reads GTSNPN; CDR2 reads SVGIG (reference sequence). CDR3 size: 15 residues. CDR3 coding DNA: TGTGCCTGGAGTGTGGGAGCGGGACCGACGGATACGCAGTATTTT. Translation: CAWSVGAGPTDTQYF.

With respect to this clone: Other nucleotide sequences in the sample specify the same CDR3. The chain employs TRBV6-5 and TRBJ2-1; possible D gene TRBD2, 6 bases. The CDR3 is made up of 15 amino acids. Germline assignment: CDR1 MNHEY and CDR2 SVGAGI. V was clipped by 4 bases and J by 0 bases, with 10 bases between them. CDR3 DNA: TGTGCCAGCAGTTTAGCCGGGAGCTCCTACAATGAGCAGTTCTTC. Translating it yields CASSLAGSSYNEQFF.

The chain uses TRBV1 and TRBJ2-7; the table assigns TRBD2, which was not confirmed against the DNA. TRBV1 is listed as a pseudogene. The CDR3 contains 14 residues. The CDR3 protein is CTSSQVAGLKGQYF. The CDR3 DNA is TGCACCAGCAGCCAGGTAGCGGGTCTTAAAGGGCAGTACTTC.

The genes are TRBV7-2 and TRBJ1-2, with TRBD1 matching 7 bases. J gave up 7 bases and V 7 bases, and 12 bases lay outside the gene matches. CDR3 size: 14 residues. CDR1 and CDR2 from the germline V gene are SGHTA and FQGNSA. The CDR3 reads CASTLGRGNRGYTF. Here the CDR3 DNA reads TGTGCCAGCACCCTTGGCAGGGGGAATCGTGGCTACACCTTC.

The chain links TRBV19 to TRBJ2-5; TRBD2 matches at 9 bases. Germline CDR1 LNHDA, CDR2 SQIVND (reference sequence). After removal of 5 bases from V and 5 bases from J, the junction contained 15 bases not matched to a gene. The CDR3 extends over 17 amino acids. The CDR3: CASSARAGGVWVETQYF. In nucleotides, the CDR3 is TGTGCCAGTAGTGCCCGAGCGGGGGGCGTTTGGGTTGAGACCCAGTACTTC.

This chain uses TRBV6-1 with TRBJ1-1; the D is unclear. The CDR3 is 12 residues long. The V end was cut by 3 bases, the J end by 4 bases, with 6 bases between. CDR1 is MNHNS, CDR2 SASEGT, per germline. The CDR3 protein is CASSDMSTEAFF. CDR3 bases: TGTGCCAGCAGTGATATGAGCACTGAAGCTTTCTTT.

The gene calls are TRBV7-9 and TRBJ2-7; D perhaps matches TRBD1 (5 bases). The CDR3 consists of 16 residues. V was clipped by 2 bases and J by 5 bases, with 19 bases between them. Germline V CDR1 and CDR2: SEHNR, FQNEAQ (reference sequence). The CDR3 region has the DNA TGTGCCAGCAGCTTAACAGGAACAGGAGTGCTTAACGAGCAGTACTTC. As protein: CASSLTGTGVLNEQYF.

The gene calls are TRBV28 and TRBJ2-5; D may correspond to TRBD1 or TRBD2 (7 bases each). Between the trimmed V and J ends, which lost 2 bases and 5 bases, there was a span of 30 bases. Germline V gives CDR1 MDHEN, CDR2 SYDVKM. CDR3 length: 20 amino acids. The CDR3 sequence is CASSLDPAGAGRGGRETQYF. CDR3 DNA sequence: TGTGCCAGCAGTTTAGACCCGGCGGGGGCGGGGAGAGGGGGCAGGGAGACCCAGTACTTC.

This chain connects TRBV5-1 to TRBJ2-6; D remains unclear. CDR3 length: 16 amino acids. In germline, CDR1 is SGHRS, CDR2 YFSETQ. Deletions cut 0 bases from V and 0 bases from J, with 7 bases between. The CDR3 sequence is CASSLGQSSGANVLTF. In nucleotides, the CDR3 is TGCGCCAGCAGCTTGGGCCAGAGCTCTGGGGCCAACGTCCTGACTTTC.

The genes are TRBV11-2 and TRBJ1-2, with 9 bases identical to TRBD1. This CDR3 has 18 amino acids. Trimming took 1 base from V and 4 from J; bases not matched to a gene: 13. The germline V gene encodes CDR1 SGHAT and CDR2 FQNNGV. The CDR3 sequence is CASSLVGRRDRAVYGYTF. DNA of the CDR3: TGTGCCAGCAGCTTAGTAGGTCGTAGGGACAGGGCGGTCTATGGCTACACCTTC.

V usage is TRBV27 and J usage is TRBJ1-4, with a possible D match to TRBD1 (5 bases). There are 16 residues in the CDR3. CDR1 is MNHEY and CDR2 is SMNVEV in the germline V gene (reference sequence). Trimming pared 3 bases from V and 7 bases from J, leaving 18 bases between. The CDR3 region has the DNA TGTGCCAGCAGTTTGGATATAAGGGGCGATGGTGAAAAACTGTTTTTT. Encoded protein: CASSLDIRGDGEKLFF. Variable domain in full (rest from reference TRBV27 and TRBJ1-4): EAQVTQNPRYLITVTGKKLTVTCSQNMNHEYMSWYRQDPGLGLRQIYYSMNVEVTDKGDVPEGYKVSRKEKRNFPLILESPSPNQTSLYFCASSLDIRGDGEKLFFGSGTQLSVL.

This sequence joins TRBV18 and TRBJ1-1; no firm D call. V gave up 0 bases and J gave up 8 bases, with 16 bases separating them. Looked up from germline, CDR1 is KGHSH and CDR2 is LQKENI. The CDR3 length is 15 residues. The CDR3 DNA reads as TGTGCCAGCTCACCACCGAATAGGGAAACTTTGGAAGCTTTCTTT. This encodes CASSPPNRETLEAFF.

On this clone: The same CDR3 can be traced to other DNA sequences in this sample. The J gene is TRBJ2-7, the V gene TRBV2; 8 bases are a match to TRBD2. J was trimmed by 0 bases and V by 5 bases; bases with no gene match: 3. CDR3 length: 14 residues. The germline gives CDR1 SNHLY, CDR2 FYNNEI. The DNA for the CDR3 is TGTGCCAGCAGTACTAGCGGCAGCTCCTACGAGCAGTACTTC. It is translated as CASSTSGSSYEQYF.

The chain couples TRBV6-1 to TRBJ1-5; no clear D gene. The germline V gene encodes CDR1 MNHNS and CDR2 SASEGT. This CDR3 comprises 15 residues. The V gene lost 8 bases and the J gene lost 1 base, with 15 bases spanning the gap. The CDR3 loop is CASLYIFYSNQPQHF. The CDR3 nucleotides are TGTGCCAGCTTGTATATTTTTTACAGCAATCAGCCCCAGCATTTT.

This chain uses TRBV11-2 with TRBJ1-2; D is perhaps TRBD1 (5 bases). Germline values: CDR1 SGHAT, CDR2 FQNNGV. The length of the CDR3 is 14 residues. The V end lost 2 bases, the J end lost 6 bases, and 13 bases lay between the germline ends. The CDR3 loop reads CASSLSWQGNGYTF. CDR3 DNA sequence: TGTGCCAGCAGCTTATCATGGCAGGGAAATGGCTACACCTTC.

The chain couples TRBV28 to TRBJ2-3; a possible D gene is TRBD1 (6 bases). V dropped 10 bases and J dropped 1 base, with 15 bases sitting between them. The CDR3 runs 14 residues. Germline assignment: CDR1 MDHEN and CDR2 SYDVKM. The CDR3 bases are TGTGCCACATCGACAGGACCGCGCACAGATACGCAGTATTTT. Translating gives CATSTGPRTDTQYF.

The chain uses TRBV19 and TRBJ2-1; 8 bases line up with TRBD1. V shed 5 bases, J shed 0 bases, and the junction held 6 bases outside the gene matches. The CDR3 has 16 amino acids. Germline V lookup: CDR1 LNHDA, CDR2 SQIVND (reference sequence). CDR3 sequence (DNA): TGTGCCAGTAGTCATAGACAGGGGCTCTCCTACAATGAGCAGTTCTTC. Translation: CASSHRQGLSYNEQFF.

The V call is TRBV7-9, the J call TRBJ2-5; 11 nucleotides line up with TRBD2. The CDR3 has 15 residues. Per germline, CDR1 SEHNR and CDR2 FQNEAQ (reference sequence). With 11 bases clipped from V and 5 bases from J, the junction kept 13 bases outside the gene matches. CDR3: CAASGSGRAWETQYF. CDR3 sequence (DNA): TGTGCCGCCAGCGGTAGCGGGAGGGCCTGGGAGACCCAGTACTTC.

The chain uses TRBV6-4 and TRBJ1-2; TRBD1 aligns across 7 bases. CDR1 and CDR2 from the germline V gene are MRHNA and SNTAGT. The trim removed 6 bases at V and 2 bases at J, leaving 6 bases unmatched. The CDR3 is 14 amino acids. The CDR3 DNA reads TGTGCCAGCAGCCGGGACAGTTTGAACTATGGCTACACCTTC. Translated, it gives CASSRDSLNYGYTF.

This chain connects TRBV7-2 to TRBJ2-7; 7 positions match TRBD2. J was trimmed by 7 bases and V by 4 bases; bases with no gene match: 13. Germline V CDR1 and CDR2: SGHTA, FQGNSA. CDR3 length equals 15 residues. CDR3 coding DNA: TGTGCCAGCAGCTCCGGCGTAACTAGCGTTCAGGAGCAGTACTTC. Translating gives CASSSGVTSVQEQYF.